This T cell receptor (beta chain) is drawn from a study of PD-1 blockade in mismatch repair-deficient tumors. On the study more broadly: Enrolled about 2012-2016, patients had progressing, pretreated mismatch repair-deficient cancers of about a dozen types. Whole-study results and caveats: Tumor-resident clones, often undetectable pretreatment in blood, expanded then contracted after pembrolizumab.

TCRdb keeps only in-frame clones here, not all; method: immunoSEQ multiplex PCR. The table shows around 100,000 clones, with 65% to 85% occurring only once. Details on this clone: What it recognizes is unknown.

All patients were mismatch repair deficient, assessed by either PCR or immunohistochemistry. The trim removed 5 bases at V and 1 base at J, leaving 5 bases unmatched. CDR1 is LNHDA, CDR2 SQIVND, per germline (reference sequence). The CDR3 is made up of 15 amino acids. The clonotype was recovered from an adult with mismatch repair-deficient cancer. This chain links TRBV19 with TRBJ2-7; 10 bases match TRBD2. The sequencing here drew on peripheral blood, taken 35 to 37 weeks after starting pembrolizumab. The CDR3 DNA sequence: TGTGCCAGTAGTCCCGGGACTAGCGCATCCTACGAGCAGTACTTC. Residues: CASSPGTSASYEQYF.